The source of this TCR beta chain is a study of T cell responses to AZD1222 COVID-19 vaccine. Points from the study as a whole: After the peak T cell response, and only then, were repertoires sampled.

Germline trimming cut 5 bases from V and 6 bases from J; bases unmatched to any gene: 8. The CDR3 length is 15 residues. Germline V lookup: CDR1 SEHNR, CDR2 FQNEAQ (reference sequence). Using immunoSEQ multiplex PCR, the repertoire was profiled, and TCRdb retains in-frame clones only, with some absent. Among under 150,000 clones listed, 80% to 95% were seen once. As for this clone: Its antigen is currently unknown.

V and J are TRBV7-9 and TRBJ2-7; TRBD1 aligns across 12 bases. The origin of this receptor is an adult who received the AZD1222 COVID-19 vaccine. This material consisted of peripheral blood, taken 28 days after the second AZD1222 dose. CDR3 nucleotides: TGTGCCAGCAGCGCCCCGGGACAGGGGGCAGTCGAGCAGTACTTC. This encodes CASSAPGQGAVEQYF.